Listed below are T cell receptor beta chains from one sample, sequenced in a study of shared clonotypes between healthy human individuals. Here immunoSEQ multiplex PCR was the method, and the copy in TCRdb shows in-frame clones only, minus some. The sample lists around 640,000 clones, approximately 96% seen once, with approximately 0.12% in the top ten. Material: naive CD8+ T cells sorted from blood. The source is a woman in her thirties in good health. Each CDR3 is given with its conserved first and last residue. Fields, in order: V gene, D gene, clone size, CDR3 length, J gene, CDR3 protein, CDR3 DNA. D genes are given only for firm matches. Expanded clones are given a class, and other clones once, few, many or no size at all.

v_gene: TRBV7-9; d_gene: TRBD1; abundance: .; len: 16; j_gene: TRBJ1-1; CDR3aa: CASSFLLQGAETEAFF; CDR3nt: TGTGCCAGCAGCTTCTTATTACAGGGGGCAGAAACTGAAGCTTTCTTT
v_gene: TRBV7-9; d_gene: .; abundance: .; len: 16; j_gene: TRBJ2-1; CDR3aa: CASSRAVASTYNEQFF; CDR3nt: TGTGCCAGCAGCCGCGCGGTAGCGAGTACCTACAATGAGCAGTTCTTC
v_gene: TRBV7-8; d_gene: TRBD1; abundance: .; len: 16; j_gene: TRBJ2-2; CDR3aa: CASSPPTGANTGELFF; CDR3nt: TGTGCCAGCAGCCCGCCGACAGGGGCGAACACCGGGGAGCTGTTTTTT
v_gene: TRBV30; d_gene: TRBD2; abundance: .; len: 15; j_gene: TRBJ2-5; CDR3aa: CAWSARLAGLETQYF; CDR3nt: TGTGCCTGGAGTGCTCGACTAGCGGGATTGGAGACCCAGTACTTC
v_gene: TRBV27; d_gene: TRBD1; abundance: .; len: 16; j_gene: TRBJ2-7; CDR3aa: CASSSGPGQGRHEQYF; CDR3nt: TGTGCCAGCAGTTCCGGTCCGGGACAGGGGAGACACGAGCAGTACTTC
v_gene: TRBV6-5; d_gene: .; abundance: .; len: 13; j_gene: TRBJ1-1; CDR3aa: CASTPGYNTEAFF; CDR3nt: TGTGCCAGCACACCAGGCTACAACACTGAAGCTTTCTTT
v_gene: TRBV7-9; d_gene: .; abundance: .; len: 12; j_gene: TRBJ2-7; CDR3aa: CTSSSGAYEQYF; CDR3nt: TGTACCAGCAGCAGCGGAGCCTACGAGCAGTACTTC
v_gene: TRBV7-8; d_gene: .; abundance: .; len: 13; j_gene: TRBJ2-3; CDR3aa: CASSLLSGDTQYF; CDR3nt: TGTGCCAGCAGCTTACTCTCCGGAGATACGCAGTATTTT
v_gene: TRBV7-9; d_gene: TRBD1; abundance: .; len: 14; j_gene: TRBJ2-5; CDR3aa: CASSLPGGQETQYF; CDR3nt: TGTGCCAGCAGCTTACCAGGGGGCCAAGAGACCCAGTACTTC
v_gene: TRBV29-1; d_gene: .; abundance: .; len: 12; j_gene: TRBJ2-5; CDR3aa: CSVVDQGETQYF; CDR3nt: TGCAGCGTTGTCGACCAGGGGGAGACCCAGTACTTC
v_gene: TRBV27; d_gene: TRBD1; abundance: .; len: 16; j_gene: TRBJ1-1; CDR3aa: CASSLSLEGAFTEAFF; CDR3nt: TGTGCCAGCAGTTTATCGTTGGAGGGGGCTTTCACTGAAGCTTTCTTT
v_gene: TRBV29-1; d_gene: TRBD1; abundance: .; len: 12; j_gene: TRBJ1-1; CDR3aa: CSAPSGQGEAFF; CDR3nt: TGCAGCGCCCCTTCGGGACAGGGTGAAGCTTTCTTT
v_gene: TRBV6-5; d_gene: TRBD2; abundance: .; len: 15; j_gene: TRBJ2-7; CDR3aa: CASSYQTSGSDEQYF; CDR3nt: TGTGCCAGCAGTTACCAGACTAGCGGGTCCGACGAGCAGTACTTC
v_gene: TRBV10-3; d_gene: .; abundance: .; len: 14; j_gene: TRBJ1-1; CDR3aa: CAISDLKELLGAFF; CDR3nt: TGTGCCATCAGTGATCTAAAGGAACTCCTGGGAGCTTTCTTT
v_gene: TRBV7-9; d_gene: TRBD1; abundance: .; len: 15; j_gene: TRBJ2-2; CDR3aa: CASSPPPDRAGELFF; CDR3nt: TGTGCCAGCAGTCCACCCCCAGACAGGGCCGGGGAGCTGTTTTTT
v_gene: TRBV6-6; d_gene: .; abundance: .; len: 13; j_gene: TRBJ2-7; CDR3aa: CASSKNNHAEQYF; CDR3nt: TGTGCCAGCAGCAAAAACAATCACGCCGAGCAGTACTTC
v_gene: TRBV7-8; d_gene: .; abundance: .; len: 11; j_gene: TRBJ2-3; CDR3aa: CASSLTDTQYF; CDR3nt: TGTGCCAGCAGCTTGACAGATACGCAGTATTTT
v_gene: TRBV27; d_gene: .; abundance: .; len: 11; j_gene: TRBJ1-2; CDR3aa: CASSGVSGYTF; CDR3nt: TGTGCCAGCAGTGGGGTGTCGGGCTACACCTTC
v_gene: TRBV29-1; d_gene: .; abundance: .; len: 12; j_gene: TRBJ2-2; CDR3aa: CSGGANTGELFF; CDR3nt: TGCAGCGGGGGAGCTAACACCGGGGAGCTGTTTTTT
v_gene: TRBV27; d_gene: .; abundance: .; len: 13; j_gene: TRBJ2-1; CDR3aa: CASSFGSDNEQFF; CDR3nt: TGTGCCAGCAGTTTCGGTTCGGACAATGAGCAGTTCTTC
v_gene: TRBV10-3; d_gene: TRBD1; abundance: .; len: 13; j_gene: TRBJ2-2; CDR3aa: CAISTGDTGELFF; CDR3nt: TGTGCCATCAGTACAGGGGACACCGGGGAGCTGTTTTTT
v_gene: TRBV27; d_gene: .; abundance: .; len: 13; j_gene: TRBJ2-1; CDR3aa: CASSLSPTNEQFF; CDR3nt: TGTGCCAGCAGTTTATCTCCCACCAATGAGCAGTTCTTC
v_gene: TRBV7-2; d_gene: .; abundance: .; len: 14; j_gene: TRBJ2-7; CDR3aa: CASSLSLLVHEQYF; CDR3nt: TGTGCCAGCAGCTTATCCCTCCTAGTCCACGAGCAGTACTTC
v_gene: TRBV7-2; d_gene: TRBD2; abundance: .; len: 18; j_gene: TRBJ2-2; CDR3aa: CASSILSGLAGTGGELFF; CDR3nt: TGTGCCAGCAGCATCCTCTCGGGACTAGCGGGAACCGGCGGGGAGCTGTTTTTT
v_gene: TRBV7-9; d_gene: .; abundance: .; len: 19; j_gene: TRBJ1-4; CDR3aa: CASTPWSVGPRGANEKLFF; CDR3nt: TGTGCCAGCACTCCTTGGTCTGTGGGGCCGAGAGGAGCTAATGAAAAACTGTTTTTT
v_gene: TRBV2; d_gene: TRBD2; abundance: .; len: 13; j_gene: TRBJ2-1; CDR3aa: CASSSGAYNEQFF; CDR3nt: TGTGCCAGCTCTAGCGGGGCTTACAATGAGCAGTTCTTC
v_gene: TRBV6-1; d_gene: .; abundance: .; len: 14; j_gene: TRBJ2-1; CDR3aa: CASSRLGEYNEQFF; CDR3nt: TGTGCCAGCAGTCGCCTAGGAGAGTACAATGAGCAGTTCTTC
v_gene: TRBV19; d_gene: .; abundance: .; len: 14; j_gene: TRBJ2-3; CDR3aa: CASSGWASTDTQYF; CDR3nt: TGTGCCAGTAGTGGGTGGGCTAGCACAGATACGCAGTATTTT
v_gene: TRBV6-5; d_gene: .; abundance: .; len: 11; j_gene: TRBJ1-1; CDR3aa: CASKGNTEAFF; CDR3nt: TGTGCCAGCAAAGGGAACACTGAAGCTTTCTTT
v_gene: TRBV10-2; d_gene: .; abundance: .; len: 14; j_gene: TRBJ2-5; CDR3aa: CASSERQGWETQYF; CDR3nt: TGCGCCAGCAGTGAGCGGCAGGGGTGGGAGACCCAGTACTTC
v_gene: TRBV6-5; d_gene: .; abundance: .; len: 15; j_gene: TRBJ1-4; CDR3aa: CASSYAPLNNEKLFF; CDR3nt: TGTGCCAGCAGTTACGCCCCTCTCAACAATGAAAAACTGTTTTTT
v_gene: TRBV7-2; d_gene: .; abundance: once; len: 14; j_gene: TRBJ1-3; CDR3aa: CASSLVGSGNTIYF; CDR3nt: TGTGCCAGCAGCTTAGTGGGGTCCGGAAACACCATATATTTT
v_gene: TRBV19; d_gene: TRBD2; abundance: .; len: 17; j_gene: TRBJ2-1; CDR3aa: CASSPIAGGEGYNEQFF; CDR3nt: TGTGCCAGTAGTCCTATAGCGGGAGGGGAGGGCTACAATGAGCAGTTCTTC
v_gene: TRBV29-1; d_gene: TRBD2; abundance: .; len: 14; j_gene: TRBJ2-1; CDR3aa: CSVGGTSIYNEQFF; CDR3nt: TGCAGCGTTGGCGGGACTAGTATTTACAATGAGCAGTTCTTC
v_gene: TRBV10-3; d_gene: .; abundance: .; len: 14; j_gene: TRBJ2-1; CDR3aa: CAISWGSGYNEQFF; CDR3nt: TGTGCCATCAGTTGGGGTAGCGGCTACAATGAGCAGTTCTTC
v_gene: TRBV19; d_gene: TRBD2; abundance: .; len: 15; j_gene: TRBJ2-3; CDR3aa: CASSPLAGVSDTQYF; CDR3nt: TGTGCCAGTAGCCCGCTAGCGGGAGTGTCAGATACGCAGTATTTT
v_gene: TRBV5-3; d_gene: TRBD1; abundance: .; len: 16; j_gene: TRBJ2-5; CDR3aa: CARWLKGDRDQETQYF; CDR3nt: TGTGCCAGATGGTTGAAGGGAGACAGGGATCAAGAGACCCAGTACTTC
v_gene: TRBV5-4; d_gene: TRBD2; abundance: .; len: 15; j_gene: TRBJ2-7; CDR3aa: CASSFLLAGVNEQYF; CDR3nt: TGTGCCAGCAGCTTCCTACTAGCGGGTGTGAACGAGCAGTACTTC
v_gene: TRBV13; d_gene: TRBD2; abundance: .; len: 18; j_gene: TRBJ2-7; CDR3aa: CASSLGSSGRVSSYEQYF; CDR3nt: TGTGCCAGCAGCTTAGGTTCAAGCGGGAGGGTGAGCTCCTACGAGCAGTACTTC
v_gene: TRBV2; d_gene: .; abundance: .; len: 15; j_gene: TRBJ2-3; CDR3aa: CASRGSQEPPVTQYF; CDR3nt: TGTGCCAGCAGAGGGAGCCAGGAGCCCCCTGTTACGCAGTATTTT
v_gene: TRBV7-8; d_gene: .; abundance: .; len: 15; j_gene: TRBJ1-1; CDR3aa: CASSLEGSVNTEAFF; CDR3nt: TGTGCCAGCAGCTTAGAAGGGTCGGTTAACACTGAAGCTTTCTTT
v_gene: TRBV5-3; d_gene: .; abundance: once; len: 13; j_gene: TRBJ2-7; CDR3aa: CARSFENAYEQYF; CDR3nt: TGTGCCAGAAGCTTCGAGAATGCCTACGAGCAGTACTTC
v_gene: TRBV4-1; d_gene: .; abundance: .; len: 13; j_gene: TRBJ2-2; CDR3aa: CASSQRVAGELFF; CDR3nt: TGCGCCAGCAGCCAGAGGGTCGCGGGGGAGCTGTTTTTT
v_gene: TRBV15; d_gene: .; abundance: .; len: 16; j_gene: TRBJ2-7; CDR3aa: CATSGIRATGHYEQYF; CDR3nt: TGTGCCACCAGCGGAATCCGGGCCACCGGGCACTACGAGCAGTACTTC
v_gene: TRBV28; d_gene: TRBD2; abundance: .; len: 14; j_gene: TRBJ2-1; CDR3aa: CASSLAGVMSEQFF; CDR3nt: TGTGCCAGCAGTTTAGCGGGAGTCATGTCCGAGCAGTTCTTC
v_gene: TRBV4-1; d_gene: .; abundance: .; len: 12; j_gene: TRBJ1-1; CDR3aa: CASSQDGGEAFF; CDR3nt: TGCGCCAGCAGCCAAGATGGGGGTGAAGCTTTCTTT
v_gene: TRBV27; d_gene: TRBD2; abundance: .; len: 15; j_gene: TRBJ2-7; CDR3aa: CASSSASGSSYEQYF; CDR3nt: TGTGCCAGCAGTTCGGCTAGCGGGAGTTCCTACGAGCAGTACTTC
v_gene: TRBV27; d_gene: .; abundance: .; len: 15; j_gene: TRBJ1-5; CDR3aa: CASSLGGGAGQPQHF; CDR3nt: TGTGCCAGCAGCCTGGGGGGGGGCGCAGGTCAGCCCCAGCATTTT
v_gene: TRBV28; d_gene: TRBD2; abundance: once; len: 15; j_gene: TRBJ2-7; CDR3aa: CASSPLTSGGYEQYF; CDR3nt: TGTGCCAGCAGTCCATTGACTAGCGGGGGCTACGAGCAGTACTTC
v_gene: TRBV9; d_gene: .; abundance: .; len: 14; j_gene: TRBJ2-3; CDR3aa: CASSATMSWDTQYF; CDR3nt: TGTGCCAGCAGTGCTACTATGAGTTGGGATACGCAGTATTTT
v_gene: TRBV6-6; d_gene: .; abundance: .; len: 15; j_gene: TRBJ2-7; CDR3aa: CASSGSGRSYHEQYF; CDR3nt: TGTGCCAGCAGTGGATCAGGCAGGAGTTACCACGAGCAGTACTTC
v_gene: TRBV27; d_gene: .; abundance: .; len: 17; j_gene: TRBJ1-5; CDR3aa: CASSLRSAGAGNQPQHF; CDR3nt: TGTGCCAGCAGTCTTCGATCCGCGGGGGCGGGCAATCAGCCCCAGCATTTT